A selection of T cell receptor beta chains follows, all from one sample in a study of neoadjuvant nivolumab and ipilimumab in lung cancer. The assay was immunoSEQ multiplex PCR, and TCRdb's table has in-frame clones only and misses some. Of about 38,000 clones in the sample, 75% to 90% were seen once. The sequencing here drew on peripheral blood, taken before neoadjuvant nivolumab, alone or with ipilimumab. These TCRs come from an adult with non-small cell lung cancer. Both conserved end residues are part of each CDR3. A D gene is named only where the DNA matches it firmly. Size values are once, few and many counts, or a class for expanded clones, and some rows have none.

NA,TRBV18,15,TRBJ1-1,NA,TGTGCCAGCTCACCTTCTTCGCCACAGAACACTGAAGCTTTCTTT,CASSPSSPQNTEAFF
TRBD2,TRBV11-2,16,TRBJ2-4,NA,TGTGCCAGCAGCTTAGTGGCTAGCGGCACTCAAAACATTCAGTACTTC,CASSLVASGTQNIQYF
TRBD2,TRBV7-9,15,TRBJ2-3,NA,TGTGCCAGCAGCCCGGCGGCTAGCGGGAGGGATACGCAGTATTTT,CASSPAASGRDTQYF
NA,TRBV28,13,TRBJ2-5,NA,TGTGCCAGCAGTGCCGCTCTTACGAGGGCCCAGTACTTC,CASSAALTRAQYF
NA,TRBV7-2,14,TRBJ1-2,NA,TGTGCCAGCAGCTTAGGCCGGAGGTCGAGGGGCTACACCTTC,CASSLGRRSRGYTF
NA,TRBV10-1,13,TRBJ2-5,once,TGCGCCAGCAGCGGGACGGTACAAGAGACCCAGTACTTC,CASSGTVQETQYF
TRBD1,TRBV7-3,15,TRBJ2-3,NA,TGTGCCAGCAGCTTAGTAGGGGGCAGCACAGATACGCAGTATTTT,CASSLVGGSTDTQYF
NA,TRBV7-9,13,TRBJ1-2,NA,TGTGCCAGCAGCTTCAGAACGGACTATGGCTACACCTTC,CASSFRTDYGYTF
TRBD1,TRBV19,15,TRBJ1-1,NA,TGTGCCAGTAGTACGGGACAGCCTGGACCTCCTGAAGCTTTCTTT,CASSTGQPGPPEAFF
TRBD2,TRBV6-5,15,TRBJ2-7,NA,TGTGCCAGCAGTTGGTCGACTAGCGGGAGCTACGAGCAGTACTTC,CASSWSTSGSYEQYF
TRBD1,TRBV7-9,18,TRBJ1-5,NA,TGTGCCAGCAGCCAACCGGGACAGGGAAAATATAGCAATCAGCCCCAGCATTTT,CASSQPGQGKYSNQPQHF
NA,TRBV5-4,15,TRBJ2-2,NA,TGTGCCAGCCGCTCCGGAGATACGAACACCGGGGAGCTGTTTTTT,CASRSGDTNTGELFF
TRBD1,TRBV6-5,16,TRBJ2-7,NA,TGTGCCAGCAGTTACTACACCGGGACAGGGGGATACGAGCAGTACTTC,CASSYYTGTGGYEQYF
NA,TRBV19,9,TRBJ2-4,NA,TGTGCCAGTGGAGGAATTCAGTACTTC,CASGGIQYF
TRBD2,TRBV7-8,15,TRBJ2-1,NA,TGTGCCAGCAGCTTAATTATAGCGGGGGACAATGAGCAGTTCTTC,CASSLIIAGDNEQFF
NA,TRBV5-1,16,TRBJ1-1,NA,TGCGCCAGCAGCTTGGAGACAGCCCTCCTGAACACTGAAGCTTTCTTT,CASSLETALLNTEAFF
NA,TRBV6-5,14,TRBJ2-1,NA,TGTGCCAGCAGTTACGGGAGGCTAGCCTATGAGCAGTTCTTC,CASSYGRLAYEQFF
NA,TRBV7-6,12,TRBJ2-7,NA,TGTGCCAGCAGCTTCGAAGGCTACGAGCAGTACTTC,CASSFEGYEQYF
TRBD2,TRBV18,14,TRBJ2-1,NA,TGTGCCAGCTCGTCTAGCGGGACTAGGAATGAGCAGTTCTTC,CASSSSGTRNEQFF
TRBD1,TRBV9,16,TRBJ1-1,NA,TGTGCCAGCAGCGAAGACAGGGGGTCAATGAACACTGAAGCTTTCTTT,CASSEDRGSMNTEAFF
NA,TRBV6-1,14,TRBJ1-2,once,TGTGCCAGCAGTCTCCGTGGAGGGGAATATGGCTACACCTTC,CASSLRGGEYGYTF
TRBD2,TRBV7-6,15,TRBJ2-2,NA,TGTGCCAGCAGCTTACCTAGCGGGAGCTACGGGGAGCTGTTTTTT,CASSLPSGSYGELFF
TRBD1,TRBV9,15,TRBJ2-7,NA,TGTGCCAGCATCGGACAGGGGGTCTGCATCTACGAGCAGTACTTC,CASIGQGVCIYEQYF
NA,TRBV6-5,14,TRBJ2-7,NA,TGTGCCAGCAGTTCACGACAGGGACTCTACGAGCAGTACTTC,CASSSRQGLYEQYF
NA,TRBV5-6,15,TRBJ2-7,NA,TGTGCCAGCAGCCCGGGACACCCATCCAGTTACGAGCAGTACTTC,CASSPGHPSSYEQYF
NA,TRBV4-2,17,TRBJ2-7,once,TGTGCCAGCAGCCAAGAAGCCCCCGGGGCAAGCCTCTACGAGCAGTACTTC,CASSQEAPGASLYEQYF
NA,TRBV7-9,12,TRBJ1-2,NA,TGTGCCAGCAGCTACCAGATCTATGGCTACACCTTC,CASSYQIYGYTF
TRBD2,TRBV10-2,16,TRBJ2-1,NA,TGCGCCAGCAGTGAACTGGGACTAGCGGACGACAATGAGCAGTTCTTC,CASSELGLADDNEQFF
TRBD1,TRBV18,16,TRBJ1-4,NA,TGTGCCAGCTCACCAGGGACAGGAGGGCCTAATGAAAAACTGTTTTTT,CASSPGTGGPNEKLFF
NA,TRBV27,13,TRBJ2-6,NA,TGTGCCAGCGCGATCTCTGGGGCCAACGTCCTGACTTTC,CASAISGANVLTF
NA,TRBV27,13,TRBJ1-2,NA,TGTGCCAGCAGGCCCCGGGGCAGCTATGGCTACACCTTC,CASRPRGSYGYTF
TRBD1,TRBV18,14,TRBJ2-3,NA,TGTGCCAGCTCACCGGGACAGGGGATAGATACGCAGTATTTT,CASSPGQGIDTQYF
NA,TRBV9,17,TRBJ1-3,NA,TGTGCCAGCAGCGTAGCCCCAGGGGATATTGGTGGAAACACCATATATTTT,CASSVAPGDIGGNTIYF
NA,TRBV2,15,TRBJ1-2,once,TGTGCCAGCAGTGAGCAGTATGGGGAGAACTATGGCTACACCTTC,CASSEQYGENYGYTF
TRBD2,TRBV18,13,TRBJ2-7,NA,TGTGCCAGCTCACCAGGTAGCGGGGACGAGCAGTACTTC,CASSPGSGDEQYF
NA,TRBV5-6,14,TRBJ1-4,NA,TGTGCCAGCAGGCTGACAGGCGCTAATGAAAAACTGTTTTTT,CASRLTGANEKLFF
TRBD2,TRBV7-2,14,TRBJ2-7,NA,TGTGCCAGCAGCTCCGGGACTAGTACCTACGAGCAGTACTTC,CASSSGTSTYEQYF